This T cell receptor (beta chain) was obtained from a study of blood T cell repertoires in COVID-19. Background on the study: The United States, Italy and Spain provided the acute and convalescent COVID-19 samples. Sources were T cells, B-cell-depleted T cells, or PBMCs; the material itself was cDNA or gDNA.

Original handling: Using reference gene primer amplification, nucleated cell counts were estimated. The assay was immunoSEQ multiplex PCR, and TCRdb's table has in-frame clones only and misses some. V and J calls and clone size are those listed in that table; D and trimming were worked out from the DNA. The table records 80,000 to 95,000 clones, over 70% of them present only once. CDR3 size: 15 residues. The V end lost 1 base, the J end lost 3 bases, and 10 bases lay between the germline ends. Germline CDR1 and CDR2: LNHDA and SQIVND (reference sequence). The clonotype originates from a man at least 80 years old with active or convalescent COVID-19. Specimen: peripheral blood. The chain links TRBV19 to TRBJ1-5; D perhaps matches TRBD1 (6 bases). In DNA form, the CDR3 reads TGTGCCAGTAGTATAGTACAGGGCCCCAATCAGCCCCAGCATTTT. Protein: CASSIVQGPNQPQHF.